This T cell receptor (beta chain) was sequenced for a study of PD-L1 blockade in urothelial cancer. On the study more broadly: When patients started atezolizumab in the mid-2010s, it was given at 1,200 mg intravenously every 3 weeks. Enrolled patients had been treated previously with 0 to 3 chemotherapy regimens.

The data were produced by immunoSEQ multiplex PCR, yet TCRdb's version contains in-frame clones alone and is incomplete. The sample has around 57,000 clones, approximately 75% seen once. The time point denotes: pretreatment peripheral blood. Germline assignment: CDR1 SGHTA and CDR2 FQGTGA. The trim removed 0 bases at V and 1 base at J, leaving 0 bases unmatched. This CDR3 has 15 amino acids. Sequencing was performed on PBMCs, taken around atezolizumab (anti-PD-L1) treatment. The V and J genes are TRBV7-3 and TRBJ1-3; 7 nucleotides match TRBD1. This receptor was identified in a man aged 70 or older with urothelial cancer. CDR3 sequence: CASSLTTGSGNTIYF. As DNA, the CDR3 is TGTGCCAGCAGCTTAACGACAGGGTCTGGAAACACCATATATTTT. Filled out from reference TRBV7-3 and TRBJ1-3, the complete variable domain reads GAGVSQTPSNKVTEKGKYVELRCDPISGHTALYWYRQSLGQGPEFLIYFQGTGAADDSGLPNDRFFAVRPEGSVSTLKIQRTERGDSAVYLCASSLTTGSGNTIYFGEGSWLTVV.